This T cell receptor beta chain is from a study of control samples from healthy donors and cancer patients. V lost 4 bases to trimming and J lost 5 bases; unmatched junction nucleotides: 4. This CDR3 contains 13 residues. Per the germline V gene, CDR1 is SGHRS and CDR2 is YFSETQ. The data were produced by immunoSEQ multiplex PCR, yet TCRdb's version contains in-frame clones alone and is incomplete. The sample has some 90,000 clones; roughly 90% are singletons. The receptor comes from a woman in her twenties or thirties in good health. The material sequenced was blood. V is TRBV5-1 and J is TRBJ1-1; 8 nucleotides match TRBD1. For the CDR3, the DNA is TGCGCCAGCAGCCAGGGGGCAGGGACTGAAGCTTTCTTT. Translating it yields CASSQGAGTEAFF.